These 22 T cell receptor beta chains share one sample of origin, sequenced in a study of T cell changes during pregnancy in multiple sclerosis. Method: immunoSEQ multiplex PCR; TCRdb's copy keeps in-frame clones and lacks some. This sample yields around 62,000 clones, of which 90% are seen a single time; around 1.4% belongs to the top ten. The specimen was peripheral blood, collected in the third trimester of pregnancy. The receptors were sampled from a female donor with multiple sclerosis, enrolled in a pregnancy study.

The chain joins TRBV14 to TRBJ2-1; 9 positions match TRBD1. Germline assignment: CDR1 SGHDN and CDR2 FVKESK. Trimming removed 3 bases from V and 2 bases from J; junction bases left unmatched: 5. CDR3 length: 16 residues. DNA of the CDR3: TGTGCCAGCAGCCACGATGGACAGGGGACCTACAATGAGCAGTTCTTC. Translated: CASSHDGQGTYNEQFF.

This chain joins TRBV19 and TRBJ1-1; 10 positions agree with TRBD1. The V gene end was trimmed by 7 bases and the J gene end by 3 bases; junction bases not matched to a gene: 2. CDR1 and CDR2 (germline): LNHDA, SQIVND (reference sequence). The CDR3 is 13 residues long. The CDR3 DNA is TGTGCCAGTAACGGACAGGGGGACACTGAAGCTTTCTTT. It encodes CASNGQGDTEAFF.

The chain links TRBV7-8 to TRBJ2-1; D possibly corresponds to TRBD2 (5 bases). Trimming removed 2 bases from V and 5 bases from J, with 25 bases in between. Germline V lookup: CDR1 SGHVS, CDR2 FQNEAQ. This CDR3 is built from 19 residues. The DNA of the CDR3 is TGTGCCAGCAGCTTAAGGGAAACTCGGACTTCTCTTACCAACAATGAGCAGTTCTTC. Amino acids: CASSLRETRTSLTNNEQFF.

The rearrangement uses TRBV7-8 and TRBJ1-2, with TRBD1 matching 9 bases. The V gene's germline CDR1 is SGHVS and CDR2 FQNEAQ. Germline trimming cut 4 bases from V and 7 bases from J; bases unmatched to any gene: 1. There are 12 residues in the CDR3. The CDR3 loop reads CASSSTGGGYTF. In nucleotides, the CDR3 is TGTGCCAGCAGCTCGACAGGGGGTGGCTACACCTTC.

The chain uses TRBV5-1 and TRBJ1-4, with unresolved D. The germline V gene has CDR1 SGHRS and CDR2 YFSETQ. V was shortened by 3 bases and J by 5 bases, with 17 bases between the two germline ends. The CDR3 sequence is 16 residues long. Here the CDR3 DNA reads TGCGCCAGCAGCTCCGCCCCGGGTCGGATAAATGAAAAACTGTTTTTT. As protein: CASSSAPGRINEKLFF.

This chain links TRBV10-1 with TRBJ2-1; TRBD2 aligns across 10 bases. The V gene end was trimmed by 3 bases and the J gene end by 3 bases; junction bases not matched to a gene: 5. This CDR3 contains 16 residues. The germline CDR1 and CDR2 sequences are WNHNN and SYGVQD (reference sequence). CDR3 sequence (DNA): TGCGCCAGCAGTGACCCTAGCGGGAGAGGCTACAATGAGCAGTTCTTC. It translates to CASSDPSGRGYNEQFF.

The CDR3 protein is CASSAGQGDGSPLHF. The CDR3 nucleotides are TGTGCCAGCAGCGCCGGACAGGGAGACGGGTCACCCCTCCACTTT. This chain joins TRBV9 and TRBJ1-6; the match to TRBD1 covers 8 bases. From germline, CDR1 is SGDLS and CDR2 YYNGEE. J was trimmed by 10 bases and V by 3 bases; bases with no gene match: 9. CDR3 length: 15 residues.

The genes are TRBV12-5 and TRBJ2-1; TRBD1 matches at 9 bases. CDR1 is LGHNT, CDR2 FRNRAP, per germline. Losses at the gene ends were 5 bases for V and 2 bases for J; bases not matched to a gene: 10. The CDR3 consists of 17 residues. For the CDR3, the DNA is TGTGCTAGTGGTCTCCCGGCGGGACAGGGACCCTACAATGAGCAGTTCTTC. It codes for CASGLPAGQGPYNEQFF.

The CDR3 DNA reads TGTGCCTGGAGTACAGAAGAGACCCAGTACTTC. Translating gives CAWSTEETQYF. The V gene is TRBV30, the J gene TRBJ2-5; D gene unclear. The CDR3 contains 11 residues. Deletions cut 2 bases from V and 3 bases from J, with 4 bases between. Looked up from germline, CDR1 is GTSNPN and CDR2 is SVGIG (reference sequence).

The chain joins TRBV5-6 to TRBJ2-2, with 7 bases identical to TRBD2. Germline values: CDR1 SGHDT, CDR2 YYEEEE. The trim removed 3 bases at V and 4 bases at J, leaving 12 bases unmatched. The CDR3 runs to 17 residues. In nucleotides, the CDR3 is TGTGCCAGCAGCTCCATACCGTTGGGAGGGCCCACCGGGGAGCTGTTTTTT. It is translated as CASSSIPLGGPTGELFF.

This chain links TRBV19 with TRBJ2-5, with TRBD2 matching 14 bases. The J segment lost 5 bases and the V segment lost 1 base, leaving 6 bases of the junction unmatched. Germline-derived CDR1 and CDR2 are LNHDA and SQIVND (reference sequence). The CDR3 is 17 amino acids. This CDR3 is CASSIGTSGRSRETQYF. DNA for the CDR3: TGTGCCAGTAGTATAGGGACTAGCGGGAGGTCTAGGGAGACCCAGTACTTC.

The chain carries TRBV9 and TRBJ1-2; D gene unclear. From germline, CDR1 is SGDLS and CDR2 YYNGEE. This CDR3 spans 14 amino acids. V was trimmed by 1 base and J by 4 bases, leaving 11 bases between them. CDR3 sequence: CASSVLGSGYGYTF. The DNA of the CDR3 is TGTGCCAGCAGCGTACTCGGGAGTGGCTATGGCTACACCTTC.

The rearrangement links TRBV2 to TRBJ1-5; 12 nucleotides line up with TRBD1. Germline values: CDR1 SNHLY, CDR2 FYNNEI. The CDR3 runs 19 residues. V was clipped by 5 bases and J by 4 bases; unmatched bases: 15. The CDR3 DNA follows: TGTGCCAGCAGTTTCCGGGACAGGGGGCCGGGCGGCCGAAATCAGCCCCAGCATTTT. Amino acids: CASSFRDRGPGGRNQPQHF.

The chain joins TRBV7-8 to TRBJ1-4; the match to TRBD1 covers 7 bases. There are 16 residues in the CDR3. Germline CDR1 is SGHVS and CDR2 is FQNEAQ. With V trimmed by 0 bases and J by 7 bases, 8 bases remained unmatched. The DNA of the CDR3 is TGTGCCAGCAGCTTAGCGTCGAGACAGGGTGGTGAAAAACTGTTTTTT. This sequence encodes CASSLASRQGGEKLFF.

The rearrangement uses TRBV28 and TRBJ2-5, with 13 bases aligning to TRBD2. The V gene's germline CDR1 is MDHEN and CDR2 SYDVKM. This CDR3 comprises 18 residues. V shed 3 bases, J shed 5 bases, and the junction held 12 bases outside the gene matches. CDR3 bases: TGTGCCAGCAGTTTCCTCCTCCATCCGGGACTAGCGGGGGAGACCCAGTACTTC. Residues: CASSFLLHPGLAGETQYF. The full variable domain, with the rest looked up from reference TRBV28 and TRBJ2-5, is DVKVTQSSRYLVKRTGEKVFLECVQDMDHENMFWYRQDPGLGLRLIYFSYDVKMKEKGDIPEGYSVSREKKERFSLILESASTNQTSMYLCASSFLLHPGLAGETQYFGPGTRLLVL.

The chain is built from TRBV27 and TRBJ1-5; maybe TRBD1 (5 bases). This CDR3 is 16 amino acids long. From germline, CDR1 is MNHEY and CDR2 SMNVEV (reference sequence). Trimming removed 7 bases at V and 5 bases at J, with 21 bases between. The CDR3 region is CASTPRAGRFDQPQHF. The CDR3, as DNA: TGTGCCAGCACCCCCCGGGCAGGGAGGTTCGATCAGCCCCAGCATTTT.

V is TRBV5-1 and J is TRBJ2-7; D remains ambiguous. Trimming left V 1 base short and J 4 bases short, with 15 bases between. The CDR3 has 15 residues. Germline CDR1 and CDR2: SGHRS and YFSETQ. The CDR3 reads CASSLQDIGLYEQYF. In DNA form, the CDR3 reads TGCGCCAGCAGCTTGCAAGATATTGGCCTTTACGAGCAGTACTTC.

V usage is TRBV5-1 and J usage is TRBJ1-1; 7 bases are a match to TRBD1. The germline V gene encodes CDR1 SGHRS and CDR2 YFSETQ. Trimming took 2 bases from V and 2 from J; bases not matched to a gene: 6. This CDR3 is built from 15 residues. The CDR3 nucleotides are TGCGCCAGCAGCTTCCGGGACAGCTTTAACACTGAAGCTTTCTTT. Its translation is CASSFRDSFNTEAFF.

This chain links TRBV20-1 with TRBJ2-7; 7 positions agree with TRBD1. There are 11 residues in the CDR3. J lost 7 bases, V lost 5 bases, and 5 bases had no gene match. CDR1 and CDR2 (germline): DFQATT, SNEGSKA (reference sequence). Here the CDR3 reads CSAVDREEQYF. The CDR3 region has the DNA TGCAGTGCTGTCGACAGGGAAGAGCAGTACTTC.

The CDR3: CASSEIEYNEQFF. CDR3 DNA: TGTGCCAGCAGTGAAATAGAGTACAATGAGCAGTTCTTC. The chain has TRBV2 and TRBJ2-1, with no clear D. Trimming shortened V by 2 bases and J by 4 bases, and 6 bases separated the two germline ends. CDR3 length: 13 residues. Germline V gene lookup returns CDR1 SNHLY and CDR2 FYNNEI.

The chain carries TRBV7-9 and TRBJ2-1; no clear D. Germline lookup yields CDR1 SEHNR and CDR2 FQNEAQ (reference sequence). The V gene lost 5 bases and the J gene lost 4 bases, with 6 bases spanning the gap. There are 12 residues in the CDR3. This CDR3 is CASSPLYNEQFF. DNA of the CDR3: TGTGCCAGCAGCCCACTATACAATGAGCAGTTCTTC.

In DNA, the CDR3 is TGTGCCAGCTCACCATCGGACAGGGGTAGCCCTAATTCACCCCTCCACTTT. This sequence encodes CASSPSDRGSPNSPLHF. The chain employs TRBV18 and TRBJ1-6, with 9 bases fitting TRBD1. CDR1 and CDR2 from the germline V gene are KGHSH and LQKENI. The CDR3 has 17 amino acids. Losses at the gene ends were 2 bases for V and 6 bases for J; bases not matched to a gene: 8. The full variable domain, completed using reference TRBV18 and TRBJ1-6, is NAGVMQNPRHLVRRRGQEARLRCSPMKGHSHVYWYRQLPEEGLKFMVYLQKENIIDESGMPKERFSAEFPKEGPSILRIQQVVRGDSAAYFCASSPSDRGSPNSPLHFGNGTRLTVT.